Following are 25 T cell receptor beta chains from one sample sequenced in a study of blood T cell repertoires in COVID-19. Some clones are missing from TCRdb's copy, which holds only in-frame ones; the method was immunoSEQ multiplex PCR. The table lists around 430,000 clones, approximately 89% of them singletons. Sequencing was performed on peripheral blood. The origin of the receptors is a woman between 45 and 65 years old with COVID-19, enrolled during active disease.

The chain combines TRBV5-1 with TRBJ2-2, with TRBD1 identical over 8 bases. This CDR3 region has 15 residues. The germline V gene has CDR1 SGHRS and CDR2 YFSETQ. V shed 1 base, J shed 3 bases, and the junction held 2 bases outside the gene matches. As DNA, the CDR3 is TGCGCCAGCAGCTTGTTGACAGGGGACACCGGGGAGCTGTTTTTT. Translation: CASSLLTGDTGELFF. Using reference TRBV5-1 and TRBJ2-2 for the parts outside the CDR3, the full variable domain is KAGVTQTPRYLIKTRGQQVTLSCSPISGHRSVSWYQQTPGQGLQFLFEYFSETQRNKGNFPGRFSGRQFSNSRSEMNVSTLELGDSALYLCASSLLTGDTGELFFGEGSRLTVL.

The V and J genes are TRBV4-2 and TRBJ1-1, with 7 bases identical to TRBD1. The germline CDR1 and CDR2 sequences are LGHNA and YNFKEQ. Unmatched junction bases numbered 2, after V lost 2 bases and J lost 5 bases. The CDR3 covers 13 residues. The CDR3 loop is CASSQSTGTEAFF. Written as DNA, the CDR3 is TGTGCCAGCAGCCAATCGACAGGGACTGAAGCTTTCTTT.

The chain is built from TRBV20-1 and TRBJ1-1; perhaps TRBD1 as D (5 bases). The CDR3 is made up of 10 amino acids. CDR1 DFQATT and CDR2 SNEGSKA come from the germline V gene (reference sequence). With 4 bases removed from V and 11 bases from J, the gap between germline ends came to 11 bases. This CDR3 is CSAKGPRAFF. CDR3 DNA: TGCAGTGCTAAGGGGCCGCGGGCTTTCTTT.

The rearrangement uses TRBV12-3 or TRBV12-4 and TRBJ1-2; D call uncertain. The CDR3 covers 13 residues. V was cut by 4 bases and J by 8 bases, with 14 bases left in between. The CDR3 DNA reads TGTGCCAGCAGTTCGCGGGGAAAGCGGGGCTACACCTTC. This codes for CASSSRGKRGYTF.

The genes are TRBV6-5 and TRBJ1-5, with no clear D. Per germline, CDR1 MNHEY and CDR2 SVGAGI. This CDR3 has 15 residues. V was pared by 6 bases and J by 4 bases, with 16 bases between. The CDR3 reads CASRHNDGRNQPQHF. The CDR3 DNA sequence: TGTGCCAGCAGACACAACGATGGGAGGAATCAGCCCCAGCATTTT.

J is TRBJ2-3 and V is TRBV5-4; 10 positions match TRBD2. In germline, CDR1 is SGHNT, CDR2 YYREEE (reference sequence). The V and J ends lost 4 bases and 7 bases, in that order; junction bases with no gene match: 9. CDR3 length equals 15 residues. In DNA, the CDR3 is TGTGCCAGCAGCGCCCAAGCGGGGGGGATTTATACGCAGTATTTT. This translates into CASSAQAGGIYTQYF.

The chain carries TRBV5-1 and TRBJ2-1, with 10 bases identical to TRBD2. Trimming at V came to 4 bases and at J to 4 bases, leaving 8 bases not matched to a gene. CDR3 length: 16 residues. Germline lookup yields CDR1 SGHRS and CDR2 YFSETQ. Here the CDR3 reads CASSGELAGTYNEQFF. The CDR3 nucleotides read TGCGCCAGCAGCGGCGAACTAGCGGGGACATACAATGAGCAGTTCTTC.

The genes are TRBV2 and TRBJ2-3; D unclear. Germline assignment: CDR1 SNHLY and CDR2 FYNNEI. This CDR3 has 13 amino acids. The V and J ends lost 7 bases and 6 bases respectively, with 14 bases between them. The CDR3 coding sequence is TGTGCCAGCATAATAGTAAAGAAGGATACGCAGTATTTT. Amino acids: CASIIVKKDTQYF.

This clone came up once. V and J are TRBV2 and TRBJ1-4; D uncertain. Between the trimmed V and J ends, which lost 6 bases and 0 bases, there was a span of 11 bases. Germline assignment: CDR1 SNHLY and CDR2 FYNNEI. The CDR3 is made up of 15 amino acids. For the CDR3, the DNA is TGTGCCAGCAGCGAACGGACTGCAACTAATGAAAAACTGTTTTTT. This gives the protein CASSERTATNEKLFF.

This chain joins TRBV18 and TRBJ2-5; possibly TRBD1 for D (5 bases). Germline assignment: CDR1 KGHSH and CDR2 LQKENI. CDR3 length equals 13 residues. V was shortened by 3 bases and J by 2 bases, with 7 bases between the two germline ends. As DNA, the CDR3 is TGTGCCAGCTCACCTGACAGTCAAGAGACCCAGTACTTC. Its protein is CASSPDSQETQYF.

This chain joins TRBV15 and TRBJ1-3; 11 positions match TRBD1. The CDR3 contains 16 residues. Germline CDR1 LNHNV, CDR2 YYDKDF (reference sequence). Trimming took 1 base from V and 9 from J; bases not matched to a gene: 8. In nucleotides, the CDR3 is TGTGCCACCAGCAGAGTCTCCCCAGGGACAGGGGGCACCATATATTTT. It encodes CATSRVSPGTGGTIYF.

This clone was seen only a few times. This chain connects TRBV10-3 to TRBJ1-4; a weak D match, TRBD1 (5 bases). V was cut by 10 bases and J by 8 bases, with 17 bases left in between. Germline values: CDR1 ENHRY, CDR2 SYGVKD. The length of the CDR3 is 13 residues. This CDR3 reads CATRGGDREKLFF. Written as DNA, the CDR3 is TGTGCCACCCGGGGGGGGGATAGGGAAAAACTGTTTTTT.

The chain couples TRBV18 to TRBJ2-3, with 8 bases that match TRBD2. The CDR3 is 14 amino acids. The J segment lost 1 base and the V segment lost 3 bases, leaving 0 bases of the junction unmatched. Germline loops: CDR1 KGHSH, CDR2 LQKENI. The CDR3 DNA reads TGTGCCAGCTCACCTAGCGGGGGCACAGATACGCAGTATTTT. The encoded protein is CASSPSGGTDTQYF.

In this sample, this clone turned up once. DNA of the CDR3: TGTGCCAGCAGAACCACGGCCTACGAGCAGTACTTC. This codes for CASRTTAYEQYF. The V call is TRBV12-3 or TRBV12-4, the J call TRBJ2-7, with unresolved D. The CDR3 spans 12 residues. The V end lost 6 bases, the J end lost 2 bases, and 8 bases lay between the germline ends.

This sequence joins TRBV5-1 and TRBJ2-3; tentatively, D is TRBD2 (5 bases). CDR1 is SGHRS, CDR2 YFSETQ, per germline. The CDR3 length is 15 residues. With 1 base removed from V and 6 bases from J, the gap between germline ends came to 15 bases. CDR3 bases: TGCGCCAGCAGCTTGTCCGAGGGCGGAAGGGATACGCAGTATTTT. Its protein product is CASSLSEGGRDTQYF.

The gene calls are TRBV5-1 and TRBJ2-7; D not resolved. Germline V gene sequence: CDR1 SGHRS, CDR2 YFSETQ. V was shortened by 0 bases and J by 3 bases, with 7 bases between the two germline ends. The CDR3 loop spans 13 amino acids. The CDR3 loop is CASSLGLNYEQYF. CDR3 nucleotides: TGCGCCAGCAGCTTGGGGCTGAACTACGAGCAGTACTTC.

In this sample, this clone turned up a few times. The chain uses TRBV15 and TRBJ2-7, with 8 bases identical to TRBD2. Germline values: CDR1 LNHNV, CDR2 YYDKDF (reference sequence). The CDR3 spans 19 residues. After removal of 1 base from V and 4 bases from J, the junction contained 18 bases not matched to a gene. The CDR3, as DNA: TGTGCCACCAGCAGAGTCCCAGTATCAATGAGAGCGGGGGTATACGAGCAGTACTTC. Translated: CATSRVPVSMRAGVYEQYF. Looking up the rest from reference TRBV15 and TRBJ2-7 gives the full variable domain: DAMVIQNPRYQVTQFGKPVTLSCSQTLNHNVMYWYQQKSSQAPKLLFHYYDKDFNNEADTPDNFQSRRPNTSFCFLDIRSPGLGDTAMYLCATSRVPVSMRAGVYEQYFGPGTRLTVT.

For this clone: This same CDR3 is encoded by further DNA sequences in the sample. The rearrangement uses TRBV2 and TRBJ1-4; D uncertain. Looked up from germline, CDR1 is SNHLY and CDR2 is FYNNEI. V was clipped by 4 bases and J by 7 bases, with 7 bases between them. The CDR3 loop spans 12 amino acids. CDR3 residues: CASSGGGEKLFF. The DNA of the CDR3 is TGTGCCAGCAGTGGGGGAGGTGAAAAACTGTTTTTT.

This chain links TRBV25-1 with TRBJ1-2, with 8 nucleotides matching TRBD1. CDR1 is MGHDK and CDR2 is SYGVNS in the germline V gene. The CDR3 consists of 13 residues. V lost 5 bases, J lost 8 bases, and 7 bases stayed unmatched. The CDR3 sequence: CASSTTGAEGYTF. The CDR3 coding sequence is TGTGCCAGCAGTACGACAGGGGCGGAGGGCTACACCTTC.

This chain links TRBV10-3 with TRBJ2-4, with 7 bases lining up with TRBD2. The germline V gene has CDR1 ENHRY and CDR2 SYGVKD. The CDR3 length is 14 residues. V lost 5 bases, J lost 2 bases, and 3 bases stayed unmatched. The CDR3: CAISPGGSKNIQYF. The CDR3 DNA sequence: TGTGCCATCAGTCCGGGGGGTTCCAAAAACATTCAGTACTTC.

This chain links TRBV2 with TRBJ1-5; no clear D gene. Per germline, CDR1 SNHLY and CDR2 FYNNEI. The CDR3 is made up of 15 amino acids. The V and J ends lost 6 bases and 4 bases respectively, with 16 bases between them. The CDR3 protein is CASSESGLRNQPQHF. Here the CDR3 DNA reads TGTGCCAGCAGCGAGAGCGGTCTACGAAATCAGCCCCAGCATTTT.

CDR3 in DNA: TGTGCCAGTACCCTCGTGGGGGGGGCCGCAGGAAGCACTGAAGCTTTCTTT. Amino acids: CASTLVGGAAGSTEAFF. The chain employs TRBV19 and TRBJ1-1; perhaps TRBD1 as D (6 bases). The germline V gene has CDR1 LNHDA and CDR2 SQIVND (reference sequence). The CDR3 consists of 17 residues. V was cut by 7 bases and J by 4 bases, with 25 bases left in between.

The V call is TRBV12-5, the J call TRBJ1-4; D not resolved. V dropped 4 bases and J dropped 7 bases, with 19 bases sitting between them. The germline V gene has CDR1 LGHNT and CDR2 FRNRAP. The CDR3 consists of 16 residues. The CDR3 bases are TGTGCTAGTGGTTCCGGGAGTGGCCGCTGGGGTGAAAAACTGTTTTTT. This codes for CASGSGSGRWGEKLFF.

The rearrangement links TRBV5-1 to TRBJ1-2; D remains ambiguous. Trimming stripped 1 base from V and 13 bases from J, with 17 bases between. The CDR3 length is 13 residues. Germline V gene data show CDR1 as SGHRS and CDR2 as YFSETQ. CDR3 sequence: CASSLNAAGEGTF. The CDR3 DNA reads TGCGCCAGCAGCTTGAATGCGGCCGGAGAGGGCACCTTC.

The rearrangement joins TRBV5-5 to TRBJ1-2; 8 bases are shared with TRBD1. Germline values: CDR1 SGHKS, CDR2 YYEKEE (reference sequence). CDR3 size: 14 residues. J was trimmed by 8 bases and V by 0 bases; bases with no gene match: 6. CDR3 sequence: CASSLDRGIGGYTF. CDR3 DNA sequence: TGTGCCAGCAGCTTGGACAGGGGGATTGGGGGCTACACCTTC. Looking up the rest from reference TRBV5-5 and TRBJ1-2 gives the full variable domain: DAGVTQSPTHLIKTRGQQVTLRCSPISGHKSVSWYQQVLGQGPQFIFQYYEKEERGRGNFPDRFSARQFPNYSSELNVNALLLGDSALYLCASSLDRGIGGYTFGSGTRLTVV.